A selection of T cell receptor beta chains follows, all from one sample in a study of cytomegalovirus exposure and HLA in healthy donors. Profiling relied on immunoSEQ multiplex PCR, and the TCRdb table lists in-frame clones only, not all of them. The sample has some 250,000 clones, about 80% seen once; the top ten hold 7% to 9%. Sequenced input: PBMCs. These receptors originate from a woman aged 60 to 75 in good health and CMV-seropositive. CDR3s include the opening cysteine and the closing phenylalanine or tryptophan. D genes are given only for firm matches. For some rows the clone size is stated as once, few or many, or as a class when expanded; others skip it.

d_gene | j_gene | v_gene | abundance | len | CDR3nt | CDR3aa
TRBD1 | TRBJ2-5 | TRBV2 | NA | 14 | TGTGCCAGCAGGACCGGGACAGGGCAAGAGACCCAGTACTTC | CASRTGTGQETQYF
NA | TRBJ1-3 | TRBV6-5 | NA | 15 | TGTGCCAGCAGTTTCCTCGGGAGCTCTGGAAACACCATATATTTT | CASSFLGSSGNTIYF
TRBD1 | TRBJ2-3 | TRBV5-1 | NA | 19 | TGCGCCAGCAGCTTGTCAGGGGGCCCGGGACAGAGAAGCACAGATACGCAGTATTTT | CASSLSGGPGQRSTDTQYF
NA | TRBJ2-1 | TRBV5-1 | NA | 12 | TGCGCCAGCAGCATAGGACAAGGTGAGCAGTTCTTC | CASSIGQGEQFF
TRBD2 | TRBJ2-7 | TRBV6-6 | NA | 15 | TGTGCCAGCAGTTACTCTGGTACTAGCGCAGTCGAGCAGTACTTC | CASSYSGTSAVEQYF
NA | TRBJ1-4 | TRBV10-3 | NA | 14 | TGTGCCATCAGTGAGTCTGGGCAGATTGAAAAACTGTTTTTT | CAISESGQIEKLFF
NA | TRBJ1-3 | TRBV10-2 | few | 16 | TGCGCCAGCAGTGACCCCGGATCCGGGGCTGGAAACACCATATATTTT | CASSDPGSGAGNTIYF
TRBD1 | TRBJ1-1 | TRBV9 | NA | 15 | TGTGCCAGCAGCGTAGTGGGACAGGGAGCTACCGAAGCTTTCTTT | CASSVVGQGATEAFF
NA | TRBJ1-5 | TRBV6-4 | NA | 13 | TGTGCCAGCAGTGGGGGGGTGGGTCAGCCCCAGCATTTT | CASSGGVGQPQHF
NA | TRBJ1-1 | TRBV13 | NA | 14 | TGTGCCAGCAGCTTGGGGGCCGGGAACACTGAAGCTTTCTTT | CASSLGAGNTEAFF
NA | TRBJ1-1 | TRBV20-1 | NA | 11 | TGCAGTGCTCGGGAGAACACTGAAGCTTTCTTT | CSARENTEAFF
NA | TRBJ2-1 | TRBV19 | NA | 18 | TGTGCCAGTAGTATTCCCCACCAGGGTGGCGATAGGGACAATGAGCAGTTCTTC | CASSIPHQGGDRDNEQFF
NA | TRBJ2-5 | TRBV9 | NA | 16 | TGTGCCAGCAGCGTCACCCCTCAGGGAGGACAAGAGACCCAGTACTTC | CASSVTPQGGQETQYF
NA | TRBJ1-2 | TRBV28 | NA | 11 | TGTGCCAGCGGGTGGGAGGATGGCTACACCTTC | CASGWEDGYTF
NA | TRBJ1-1 | TRBV15 | NA | 13 | TGTGCCACCAGCAGAGCTGTGAACACTGAAGCTTTCTTT | CATSRAVNTEAFF
NA | TRBJ1-4 | TRBV18 | NA | 15 | TGTGCCAGCTCACTGAACAGAGCAACTAATGAAAAACTGTTTTTT | CASSLNRATNEKLFF
NA | TRBJ2-3 | TRBV7-9 | NA | 14 | TGTTCCAGCAGCTCTCGCGGGAGCACAGATACGCAGTATTTT | CSSSSRGSTDTQYF
NA | TRBJ2-1 | TRBV14 | NA | 11 | TGTGCCAGCAGCCAGAGGCGGGAGCAGTTCTTC | CASSQRREQFF
NA | TRBJ2-3 | TRBV4-1 | NA | 15 | TGCGCCAGCAGCCAAGTGGGAACTAGTTCAGATACGCAGTATTTT | CASSQVGTSSDTQYF
NA | TRBJ2-7 | TRBV18 | NA | 12 | TGTGCCAGCTCACCCCGGGACTACGAGCAGTACTTC | CASSPRDYEQYF
TRBD2 | TRBJ2-5 | TRBV5-4 | NA | 16 | TGTGCCAGCAGCTTATGGTCTAGCGGGAGTAGAGAGACCCAGTACTTC | CASSLWSSGSRETQYF
NA | TRBJ2-7 | TRBV6-5 | NA | 13 | TGTGCCAGCAGTGGCAGGGGGGCCTACGAGCAGTACTTC | CASSGRGAYEQYF